Following are 15 T cell receptor beta chains from one sample sequenced in a study of blood T cell repertoires in COVID-19. The table came from immunoSEQ multiplex PCR; TCRdb's copy has only in-frame clones and leaves some out. The table lists approximately 36,000 clones, roughly 84% of them singletons, with 1.5% to 2% in the top ten. Sequenced input: peripheral blood. The origin of the receptors is a man aged 60 to 75 with COVID-19, enrolled during active disease.

This chain uses TRBV5-1 with TRBJ1-6; D is unresolved. The germline V gene has CDR1 SGHRS and CDR2 YFSETQ. V lost 1 base to trimming and J lost 1 base, with 6 bases between them. The CDR3 has 15 amino acids. The CDR3 DNA sequence: TGCGCCAGCAGCTTGAGCGAGTCCTATAATTCACCCCTCCACTTT. It is translated as CASSLSESYNSPLHF. Based on the CDR3 plus reference TRBV5-1 and TRBJ1-6, the full variable domain is KAGVTQTPRYLIKTRGQQVTLSCSPISGHRSVSWYQQTPGQGLQFLFEYFSETQRNKGNFPGRFSGRQFSNSRSEMNVSTLELGDSALYLCASSLSESYNSPLHFGNGTRLTVT.

The CDR3 bases are TGTGCCTGGAGTGACAAGACAGGGACCTATTCCTACGAGCAGTACTTC. Protein: CAWSDKTGTYSYEQYF. The chain recombines TRBV30 with TRBJ2-7, with 7 bases identical to TRBD1. CDR3 length: 16 residues. In germline, CDR1 is GTSNPN, CDR2 SVGIG (reference sequence). V trimming: 1 base; J trimming: 1 base; junction bases outside the gene matches: 10.

The rearrangement links TRBV15 to TRBJ2-7; D not resolved. With 2 bases removed from V and 0 bases from J, the gap between germline ends came to 5 bases. The CDR3 is 13 residues long. Germline V lookup: CDR1 LNHNV, CDR2 YYDKDF (reference sequence). The CDR3 bases are TGTGCCACCAGCAGACCCAGCTCCTACGAGCAGTACTTC. This encodes CATSRPSSYEQYF.

V and J are TRBV28 and TRBJ1-6; 9 positions agree with TRBD1. V was pared by 2 bases and J by 4 bases, with 3 bases of the junction left unmatched. The germline V gene has CDR1 MDHEN and CDR2 SYDVKM. The CDR3 consists of 16 residues. Here the CDR3 reads CASSLIGTGYNSPLHF. The CDR3 nucleotides are TGTGCCAGCAGTTTAATAGGGACAGGGTATAATTCACCCCTCCACTTT.

This clone was seen a handful of times. The CDR3 region is CASSRQELAKNIQYF. The CDR3 DNA reads TGTGCCAGCAGTCGACAGGAGCTAGCCAAAAACATTCAGTACTTC. V usage is TRBV6-2 or TRBV6-3 and J usage is TRBJ2-4, with a tentative D call TRBD1 (6 bases). Germline loops: CDR1 MNHEY, CDR2 SVGEGT. V was pared by 5 bases and J by 0 bases, with 11 bases between. The CDR3 is 15 amino acids.

V and J are TRBV27 and TRBJ2-3; D gene uncertain. V shed 0 bases and J shed 2 bases, with 15 bases lying between them. The CDR3 has 17 residues. Per germline, CDR1 MNHEY and CDR2 SMNVEV (reference sequence). CDR3 region: CASSLSELAHNTDTQYF. CDR3 bases: TGTGCCAGCAGTTTATCGGAGCTTGCCCATAACACAGATACGCAGTATTTT.

CDR3 region: CASSRDRVTDTQYF. The CDR3 DNA reads TGCGCCAGCAGCCGGGACAGGGTCACAGATACGCAGTATTTT. The chain carries TRBV5-1 and TRBJ2-3, with 9 bases fitting TRBD1. The CDR3 loop spans 14 amino acids. Germline CDR1 is SGHRS and CDR2 is YFSETQ. With V trimmed by 4 bases and J by 2 bases, 2 bases remained unmatched.

The J gene is TRBJ1-1, the V gene TRBV6-5; the D gene is possibly TRBD1 (5 bases). Germline V gene sequence: CDR1 MNHEY, CDR2 SVGAGI. The V and J ends lost 7 bases and 1 base respectively, with 16 bases between them. This CDR3 spans 15 amino acids. The CDR3 DNA reads TGTGCCAGCACTCCTAGCCGGGGGTGGAACACTGAAGCTTTCTTT. Translating it yields CASTPSRGWNTEAFF.

The DNA of the CDR3 is TGTGCCAGCAGCTTACCAGGGGGGAACACCGGGGAGCTGTTTTTT. Translation: CASSLPGGNTGELFF. The chain uses TRBV7-2 and TRBJ2-2, with 7 bases that match TRBD1. Trimming cost V 2 bases and J 1 base; bases outside gene matches: 1. Germline V gene sequence: CDR1 SGHTA, CDR2 FQGNSA. The CDR3 is 15 residues long.

This chain connects TRBV19 to TRBJ1-1; tentatively, D is TRBD1 (6 bases). This CDR3 has 13 residues. V was cut by 6 bases and J by 4 bases, with 12 bases left in between. Germline CDR1 LNHDA, CDR2 SQIVND (reference sequence). CDR3 sequence (DNA): TGTGCCAGTAGAAAACAGGGTGGCACTGAAGCTTTCTTT. This translates into CASRKQGGTEAFF.

This sequence joins TRBV24-1 and TRBJ2-7; tentative D call: TRBD2 (5 bases). This CDR3 comprises 13 residues. The germline CDR1 and CDR2 sequences are KGHDR and SFDVKD. V lost 7 bases, J lost 4 bases, and 13 bases lay in between. The CDR3 bases are TGTGCCACCAGCCGGGATGTTGGGTACGAGCAGTACTTC. Translated: CATSRDVGYEQYF.

The V call is TRBV10-3, the J call TRBJ2-3; 13 nucleotides align to TRBD2. The CDR3 is 16 residues long. Per the germline V gene, CDR1 is ENHRY and CDR2 is SYGVKD. J was trimmed by 7 bases and V by 6 bases; bases with no gene match: 10. For the CDR3, the DNA is TGTGCCATCAGCCCCGGACTAGCGGGAGCCGTCTATACGCAGTATTTT. It specifies CAISPGLAGAVYTQYF.

The genes are TRBV24-1 and TRBJ2-3, with TRBD1 as a possible D gene (6 bases). Between the trimmed V and J ends, which lost 4 bases and 0 bases, there was a span of 10 bases. Germline assignment: CDR1 KGHDR and CDR2 SFDVKD. CDR3 size: 15 residues. The CDR3 DNA reads TGTGCCACCAGTGACAGGGGTTCGAGCACAGATACGCAGTATTTT. It yields the protein CATSDRGSSTDTQYF.

This clone appeared a single time. The chain carries TRBV6-5 and TRBJ2-7; 11 bases agree with TRBD1. With 0 bases clipped from V and 4 bases from J, the junction kept 5 bases outside the gene matches. The germline V gene has CDR1 MNHEY and CDR2 SVGAGI. This CDR3 region has 16 residues. CDR3 region: CASSYSGTGGLYEQYF. The CDR3 region has the DNA TGTGCCAGCAGTTACTCGGGGACAGGGGGACTGTACGAGCAGTACTTC.

This chain joins TRBV11-3 and TRBJ2-5, with 10 nucleotides matching TRBD1. Trimming removed 5 bases from V and 2 bases from J; junction bases left unmatched: 8. The CDR3 runs 16 residues. The germline V gene has CDR1 SGHNT and CDR2 YENEEA. CDR3 protein: CASSANPGQGQETQYF. The DNA of the CDR3 is TGTGCCAGCAGCGCCAACCCGGGACAGGGGCAAGAGACCCAGTACTTC.